This note documents a single T cell receptor (beta chain) sequence. Its antigen is currently not known. No much larger clonotype is one base removed from it; base qualities were not supplied. This sample is drawn from a study of response to subunit inactivated influenza vaccine (dated by TCRdb to between 2018 and 2020). Concerning the study at large: To follow how T cells responded to a trivalent subunit inactivated influenza vaccine, the researchers relied on deep quantitative profiling of the T cell receptor repertoire. What the study reported, not specific to this receptor: The authors proposed that each seasonal influenza vaccination may bring in only a limited number of new T cells.

The CDR3 spans 14 residues, from the cysteine through the phenylalanine. The only DNA kept is the CDR3, 42 bases in frame from the first base. From the germline V gene, CDR1 is MDHEN and CDR2 is SYDVKM. Compared with germline, V lacks 5 bases and J lacks 3 bases; bases without a gene match: 4. The meaning of the sample's time point label: approximately 40 days after influenza vaccine administration. The method behind the library was RT-PCR. TCRdb shows the sequencer as Illumina HiSeq 2500. Using fastp trimming at Q25 and MiXCR clonotype assembly, TCRdb reanalyzed the public sequencing data and kept in-frame beta chains. Entries are consolidated by CDR3 protein sequence, retaining the most common genes and DNA. This sample has over 450,000 distinct CDR3 sequences in its table, and over 10% of those were observed once. The leading ten clones occupy about an eighth of the sample.

The rearranged segments are TRBV28 and TRBJ2-1, with 7 middle bases fitting TRBD2. The specimen comprised PBMCs from blood, sampled more than 35 days after vaccination. The receptor comes from a man aged 50 or older who received an inactivated influenza vaccine. Donor details come from another sample of the same person, matched by shared clones. DNA sequence: TGTGCCAGCAGTCCCCTAGCGGACTACAATGAGCAGTTCTTC. This encodes CASSPLADYNEQFF.